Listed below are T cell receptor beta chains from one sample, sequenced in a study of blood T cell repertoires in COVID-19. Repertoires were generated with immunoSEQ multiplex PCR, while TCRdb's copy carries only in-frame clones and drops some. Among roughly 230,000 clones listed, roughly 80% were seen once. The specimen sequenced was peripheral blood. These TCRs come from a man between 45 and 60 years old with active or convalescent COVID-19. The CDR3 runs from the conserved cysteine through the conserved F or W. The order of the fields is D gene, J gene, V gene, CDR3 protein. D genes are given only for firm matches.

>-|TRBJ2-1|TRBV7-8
CASSRRGANEQFF
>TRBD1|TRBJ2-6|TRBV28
CASMRQGTGANVLTF
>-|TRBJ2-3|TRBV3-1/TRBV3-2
CASSLTGTSTDTQYF
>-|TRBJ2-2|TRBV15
CATSTRGATGELFF
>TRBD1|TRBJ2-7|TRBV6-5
CASSRGTGPYEQYF
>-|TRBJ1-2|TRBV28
CASAYPGGGSGYTF
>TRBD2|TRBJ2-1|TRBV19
CASSVLAGGNNEQFF
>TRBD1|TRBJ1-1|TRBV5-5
CASSLGQIVEAFF
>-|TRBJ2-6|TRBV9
CASSVGQAGANVLTF
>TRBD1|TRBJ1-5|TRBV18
CASTGQGKNQPQHF
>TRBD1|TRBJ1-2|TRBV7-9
CASSLGQGGYTF
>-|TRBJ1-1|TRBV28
CASNTPNTEAFF
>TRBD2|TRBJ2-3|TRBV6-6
CASSPGTSGTREADTQYF
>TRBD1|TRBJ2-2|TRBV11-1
CASSLGQGDTGELFF
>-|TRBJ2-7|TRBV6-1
CASSEGLRDEQYF
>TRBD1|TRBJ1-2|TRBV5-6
CASSRNRPGQGMWYGYTF
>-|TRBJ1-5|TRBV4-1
CASSQVSGFHQPQHF
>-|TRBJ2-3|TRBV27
CASSPRDFLTDTQYF
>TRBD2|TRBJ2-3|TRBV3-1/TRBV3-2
CASSRAGGYTDTQYF
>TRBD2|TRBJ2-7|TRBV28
CASISDSRGGGQYF
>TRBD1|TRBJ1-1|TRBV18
CASSPGTGEVEAFF
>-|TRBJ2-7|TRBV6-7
CASSCEGGAGNEQYF
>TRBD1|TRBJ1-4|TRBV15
CATSRGIEQGSEKLFF
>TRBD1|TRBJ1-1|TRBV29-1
CSVGNGQGWTEAFF
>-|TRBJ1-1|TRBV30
CAWTPDRNTEAFF
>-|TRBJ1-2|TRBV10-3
CAISDPLGATNYGYTF
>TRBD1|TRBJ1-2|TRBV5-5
CASSFMDRAPYGYTF
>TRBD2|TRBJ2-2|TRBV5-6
CASSVRSLAGGPNTGELFF
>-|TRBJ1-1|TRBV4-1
CASSQVEPRGEAFF
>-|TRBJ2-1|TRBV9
CASSVGHPNEQFF
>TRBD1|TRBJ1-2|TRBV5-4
CASSRQGTGNYGYTF
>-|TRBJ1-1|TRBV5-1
CASSFLGEDTEAFF
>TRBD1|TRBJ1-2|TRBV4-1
CASSQVDREDGYTF
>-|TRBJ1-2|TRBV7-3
CASSLKSGDYGYTF
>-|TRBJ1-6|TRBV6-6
CASSKGRVGARLSYNSPLHF
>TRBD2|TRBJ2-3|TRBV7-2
CASSVTSGGAGDTQYF
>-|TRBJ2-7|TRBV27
CASTWSGNNEQYF
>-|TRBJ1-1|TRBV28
CASSFPDRNTEAFF
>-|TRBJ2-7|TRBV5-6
CASSFQSYEQYF
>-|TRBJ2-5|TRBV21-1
CASSLVPRLVISAQYF
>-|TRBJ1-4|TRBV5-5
CASSFRLTGSNEKLFF
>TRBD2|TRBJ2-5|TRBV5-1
CASSWSSGQETQYF
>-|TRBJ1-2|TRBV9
CASSEATQGGYTF
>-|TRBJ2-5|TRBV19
CASSIDFGAGKETQYF
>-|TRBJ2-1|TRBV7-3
CASSLSGPEQFF
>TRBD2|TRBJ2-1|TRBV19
CASSQTSGGTTSYNEQFF
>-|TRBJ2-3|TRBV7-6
CASSLGQASTDTQYF
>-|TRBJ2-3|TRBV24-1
CATSDFGDTQYF
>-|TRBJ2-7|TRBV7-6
CASSLDPESSYEQYF
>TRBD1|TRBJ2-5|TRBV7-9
CASTPLGTGGQETQYF
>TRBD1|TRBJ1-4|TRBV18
CASSKDRPRGTNEKLFF
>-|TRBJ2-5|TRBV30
CAWSVRRGSSETQYF
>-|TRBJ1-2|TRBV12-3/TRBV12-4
CASSLQGGYTF
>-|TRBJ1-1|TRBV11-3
CASSLSSGTEAFF
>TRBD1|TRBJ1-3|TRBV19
CASRQGAGNTIYF